These 31 T cell receptor beta chains were all obtained from the same sample, sequenced in a study of cytomegalovirus exposure and HLA in healthy donors. It was with 60 Vbeta and 13 Jbeta primers that the PCR ran. Libraries were prepared by immunoSEQ multiplex PCR; TCRdb keeps only in-frame clonotypes and omits some of them. The table shows roughly 130,000 clones, with roughly 75% occurring only once. Source material: PBMCs. All receptors come from a man aged 25 to 45 in good health and CMV-seronegative.

V gene TRBV29-1 combines with J gene TRBJ1-1; no clear D. Trimming removed 6 bases from V and 7 bases from J, with 18 bases in between. This CDR3 comprises 13 residues. The V gene's germline CDR1 is SQVTM and CDR2 ANQGSEA. This CDR3 is CSVAWQAMGEAFF. The CDR3 DNA reads TGCAGCGTGGCTTGGCAGGCAATGGGTGAAGCTTTCTTT.

The chain links TRBV4-3 to TRBJ2-7; D not resolved. Trimming stripped 0 bases from V and 0 bases from J, with 9 bases between. From germline, CDR1 is LGHNA and CDR2 YSLEER. This CDR3 has 15 amino acids. The CDR3 DNA reads as TGCGCCAGCAGCCAAGAGTCCAGTACCTCCTACGAGCAGTACTTC. Translated: CASSQESSTSYEQYF.

The rearrangement links TRBV5-1 to TRBJ2-1; 8 bases map to TRBD2. The V and J ends lost 4 bases and 10 bases, in that order; junction bases with no gene match: 10. Germline V CDR1 and CDR2: SGHRS, YFSETQ. The CDR3 sequence is 14 residues long. The CDR3 sequence: CASSAQAGAGEQFF. CDR3 coding DNA: TGCGCCAGCAGCGCCCAAGCGGGAGCCGGAGAGCAGTTCTTC.

This clone turned up a few times. The CDR3 reads CASGSWAATYEQYF. The CDR3 bases are TGTGCCAGCGGGAGTTGGGCGGCTACCTACGAGCAGTACTTC. The chain recombines TRBV28 with TRBJ2-7; tentatively, D is TRBD2 (5 bases). V was trimmed by 8 bases and J by 2 bases, leaving 16 bases between them. The CDR3 covers 14 residues. CDR1 is MDHEN and CDR2 is SYDVKM in the germline V gene.

The J gene is TRBJ2-7, the V gene TRBV6-8; D is tentatively TRBD1 or TRBD2 (10 bases each). This CDR3 has 19 residues. V was trimmed by 5 bases and J by 3 bases, leaving 29 bases between them. Germline values: CDR1 MNHGY, CDR2 SAAAGT. As DNA, the CDR3 is TGTGCCAGCAGTCGGGGACAGGGGTTGTGGCTAGCGGGAGTCTACGAGCAGTACTTC. Protein sequence: CASSRGQGLWLAGVYEQYF.

This clone has only one observation. V and J are TRBV13 and TRBJ1-3; D not resolved. Trimming cost V 7 bases and J 8 bases, with 15 bases left between them. The germline CDR1 and CDR2 sequences are PRHDT and FYEKMQ (reference sequence). The CDR3 runs 13 residues. CDR3 sequence: CASTNIGRDTIYF. CDR3 DNA sequence: TGTGCCAGCACCAATATTGGGAGGGACACCATATATTTT.

V usage is TRBV7-6 and J usage is TRBJ1-2; 7 nucleotides line up with TRBD1. The CDR3 contains 15 residues. Trimming cost V 5 bases and J 5 bases; bases outside gene matches: 11. Germline CDR1 reads SGHVS; CDR2 reads FNYEAQ. CDR3: CASSAMIGTAYGYTF. The CDR3 bases are TGTGCCAGCAGCGCAATGATCGGGACAGCTTATGGCTACACCTTC.

J is TRBJ1-1 and V is TRBV2, with 7 bases aligning to TRBD1. V shed 6 bases, J shed 5 bases, and the junction held 6 bases outside the gene matches. This CDR3 has 13 amino acids. Germline values: CDR1 SNHLY, CDR2 FYNNEI. CDR3: CASRGDSGTEAFF. The CDR3 DNA reads as TGTGCCAGCAGGGGGGACAGCGGGACTGAAGCTTTCTTT.

This clone was seen just once. The chain recombines TRBV2 with TRBJ1-1; D is unresolved. V was pared by 0 bases and J by 0 bases, with 14 bases between. Germline V CDR1 and CDR2: SNHLY, FYNNEI. The CDR3 covers 17 residues. In DNA, the CDR3 is TGTGCCAGCAGTGAAGCGCGTGGGAGGGTTATGAACACTGAAGCTTTCTTT. It translates to CASSEARGRVMNTEAFF. The variable domain in full, with the rest retrieved from reference TRBV2 and TRBJ1-1, is EPEVTQTPSHQVTQMGQEVILRCVPISNHLYFYWYRQILGQKVEFLVSFYNNEISEKSEIFDDQFSVERPDGSNFTLKIRSTKLEDSAMYFCASSEARGRVMNTEAFFGQGTRLTVV.

V usage is TRBV28 and J usage is TRBJ2-1; TRBD2 matches at 16 bases. The V gene's germline CDR1 is MDHEN and CDR2 SYDVKM. V was clipped by 5 bases and J by 3 bases; unmatched bases: 7. The CDR3 sequence is 18 residues long. In nucleotides, the CDR3 is TGTGCCAGCAGTCCGGGACTAGCGGGAGGGCCTTTCTACAATGAGCAGTTCTTC. The encoded protein is CASSPGLAGGPFYNEQFF.

A note on this clone: Other DNA sequences in this specimen translate into the identical CDR3. The V gene is TRBV7-3, the J gene TRBJ1-1, with a possible D match to TRBD1 (6 bases). The germline V and J ends were trimmed by 5 bases and 1 base, with 8 bases remaining between them. CDR1 is SGHTA, CDR2 FQGTGA, per germline. The CDR3 has 13 residues. CDR3 nucleotide sequence: TGTGCCAGCAGCGAACAGGGGAACACTGAAGCTTTCTTT. Protein product: CASSEQGNTEAFF.

The chain recombines TRBV28 with TRBJ1-5; D is unclear. The CDR3 is 13 amino acids. With 8 bases removed from V and 6 bases from J, the gap between germline ends came to 14 bases. From germline, CDR1 is MDHEN and CDR2 SYDVKM. CDR3 in DNA: TGTGCCAGCGAGTTAGGAGGCCGTCAGCCCCAGCATTTT. Translating it yields CASELGGRQPQHF.

Here the CDR3 reads CAGLLEAGKTEAFF. CDR3 DNA: TGTGCCGGCCTACTCGAAGCAGGGAAGACTGAAGCTTTCTTT. J is TRBJ1-1 and V is TRBV2; D is possibly TRBD1 (5 bases). The V gene's germline CDR1 is SNHLY and CDR2 FYNNEI. Trimming took 11 bases from V and 5 from J, leaving 21 bases between them. This CDR3 is built from 14 residues.

The V and J genes are TRBV6-6 and TRBJ2-1, with D possibly being TRBD1 (5 bases). Germline values: CDR1 MNHNY, CDR2 SVGAGI (reference sequence). Trimming removed 5 bases at V and 4 bases at J, with 12 bases between. The CDR3 spans 14 residues. CDR3 loop: CASSTPDSYNEQFF. CDR3 coding DNA: TGTGCCAGCAGTACCCCCGACAGTTACAATGAGCAGTTCTTC.

This clone was observed once. V gene TRBV5-6 combines with J gene TRBJ1-5; 10 nucleotides agree with TRBD1. This CDR3 comprises 14 residues. The V gene end was trimmed by 4 bases and the J gene end by 7 bases; junction bases not matched to a gene: 5. Germline CDR1 is SGHDT and CDR2 is YYEEEE. The CDR3, as DNA: TGTGCCAGCAGCACCGGGACAGGGGACCAGCCCCAGCATTTT. Translation: CASSTGTGDQPQHF.

J is TRBJ2-7 and V is TRBV15; maybe TRBD2 (5 bases). V lost 5 bases and J lost 2, with 13 bases in between. The germline V gene has CDR1 LNHNV and CDR2 YYDKDF (reference sequence). The CDR3 loop spans 14 amino acids. CDR3 sequence reads: CATSLGLGTYEQYF. The CDR3 DNA follows: TGTGCCACCAGCCTAGGACTGGGAACCTACGAGCAGTACTTC.

V is TRBV6-5 and J is TRBJ1-2, with TRBD1 matching 11 bases. The germline gives CDR1 MNHEY, CDR2 SVGAGI. This CDR3 has 15 residues. J was trimmed by 5 bases and V by 6 bases; bases with no gene match: 8. The CDR3 reads CASRPGTGGSYGYTF. The CDR3 DNA reads as TGTGCCAGCAGACCCGGGACAGGGGGTTCTTATGGCTACACCTTC.

The V and J genes are TRBV5-4 and TRBJ2-5, with 9 bases fitting TRBD1. The CDR3 is 15 amino acids. The germline CDR1 and CDR2 sequences are SGHNT and YYREEE (reference sequence). The V gene end was trimmed by 4 bases and the J gene end by 4 bases; junction bases not matched to a gene: 8. The CDR3 here is CASSADRGYGETQYF. The CDR3 coding sequence is TGTGCCAGCAGCGCGGACAGGGGTTATGGAGAGACCCAGTACTTC. Full variable domain (remainder filled in from reference TRBV5-4 and TRBJ2-5): ETGVTQSPTHLIKTRGQQVTLRCSSQSGHNTVSWYQQALGQGPQFIFQYYREEENGRGNFPPRFSGLQFPNYSSELNVNALELDDSALYLCASSADRGYGETQYFGPGTRLLVL.

The chain carries TRBV5-6 and TRBJ2-2; no definite D call. Germline assignment: CDR1 SGHDT and CDR2 YYEEEE. V shed 0 bases and J shed 1 base, with 10 bases lying between them. The CDR3 extends over 16 amino acids. The CDR3 is CASSLGLSENTGELFF. CDR3 DNA sequence: TGTGCCAGCAGCTTGGGCTTGTCAGAGAACACCGGGGAGCTGTTTTTT. Based on the CDR3 plus reference TRBV5-6 and TRBJ2-2, the full variable domain is DAGVTQSPTHLIKTRGQQVTLRCSPKSGHDTVSWYQQALGQGPQFIFQYYEEEERQRGNFPDRFSGHQFPNYSSELNVNALLLGDSALYLCASSLGLSENTGELFFGEGSRLTVL.

This rearrangement joins TRBV28 to TRBJ1-5, with TRBD1 as a possible D gene (5 bases). From germline, CDR1 is MDHEN and CDR2 SYDVKM. This CDR3 region has 14 residues. V shed 10 bases and J shed 4 bases, with 17 bases lying between them. The CDR3 is CATTGPSDNQPQHF. Here the CDR3 DNA reads TGTGCCACCACAGGTCCGAGTGATAATCAGCCCCAGCATTTT.

The V and J genes are TRBV28 and TRBJ1-2; D may be TRBD1 (6 bases). The V and J ends lost 2 bases and 7 bases respectively, with 14 bases between them. CDR1 MDHEN and CDR2 SYDVKM come from the germline V gene. CDR3 length equals 14 residues. CDR3 in amino acids: CASSLGGGVTGYTF. CDR3 nucleotide sequence: TGTGCCAGCAGTTTAGGAGGGGGGGTAACTGGCTACACCTTC.

J is TRBJ2-7 and V is TRBV7-2; TRBD1 agrees at 8 bases. Trimming removed 5 bases from V and 2 bases from J; junction bases left unmatched: 5. CDR3 size: 14 residues. Germline assignment: CDR1 SGHTA and CDR2 FQGNSA. As DNA, the CDR3 is TGTGCCAGCAGCACCCAGACAGGGGCCTACGAGCAGTACTTC. This gives the protein CASSTQTGAYEQYF.

This chain links TRBV2 with TRBJ2-5, with D perhaps matching TRBD1 (5 bases). Germline values: CDR1 SNHLY, CDR2 FYNNEI. V lost 5 bases to trimming and J lost 2 bases, with 9 bases between them. This CDR3 has 13 amino acids. The CDR3 spells CASSWGLQETQYF. In DNA form, the CDR3 reads TGTGCCAGCAGTTGGGGCCTTCAAGAGACCCAGTACTTC. Complete variable domain (other parts from reference TRBV2 and TRBJ2-5): EPEVTQTPSHQVTQMGQEVILRCVPISNHLYFYWYRQILGQKVEFLVSFYNNEISEKSEIFDDQFSVERPDGSNFTLKIRSTKLEDSAMYFCASSWGLQETQYFGPGTRLLVL.

The count of this clone is one. The V call is TRBV11-2, the J call TRBJ1-2, with D possibly being TRBD1 (5 bases). The CDR3 is 13 amino acids. CDR1 SGHAT and CDR2 FQNNGV come from the germline V gene. V lost 5 bases and J 5 bases, leaving 12 bases between the germline ends. Here the CDR3 DNA reads TGTGCCAGCAGCCTTGGGACTGCATATGGCTACACCTTC. It encodes CASSLGTAYGYTF.

This clone was recorded only once. The chain joins TRBV10-3 to TRBJ1-5, with no clear D. V lost 0 bases and J 1 base, leaving 7 bases between the germline ends. From germline, CDR1 is ENHRY and CDR2 SYGVKD. This CDR3 is built from 15 residues. The CDR3 spells CAISESFGSNQPQHF. The DNA for the CDR3 is TGTGCCATCAGTGAGTCGTTCGGGAGCAATCAGCCCCAGCATTTT.

The V gene is TRBV5-6, the J gene TRBJ1-2; D possibly corresponds to TRBD1 (6 bases). The CDR3 runs to 13 residues. The germline V gene has CDR1 SGHDT and CDR2 YYEEEE. V gave up 2 bases and J gave up 4 bases, with 9 bases separating them. Written as DNA, the CDR3 is TGTGCCAGCAGCTTAGGACAGACCTATGGCTACACCTTC. It specifies CASSLGQTYGYTF. The full variable domain, its missing parts supplied by reference TRBV5-6 and TRBJ1-2, is DAGVTQSPTHLIKTRGQQVTLRCSPKSGHDTVSWYQQALGQGPQFIFQYYEEEERQRGNFPDRFSGHQFPNYSSELNVNALLLGDSALYLCASSLGQTYGYTFGSGTRLTVV.

The chain joins TRBV28 to TRBJ1-4; 7 bases align to TRBD1. In germline, CDR1 is MDHEN, CDR2 SYDVKM. The CDR3 contains 13 residues. V was pared by 5 bases and J by 15 bases, with 12 bases of the junction left unmatched. CDR3 nucleotides: TGTGCCAGCAGTCTATCACCCCCGGGACAGTTGTTTTTT. As protein: CASSLSPPGQLFF.

The chain joins TRBV7-6 to TRBJ2-5; D possibly corresponds to TRBD2 (5 bases). The CDR3 is made up of 14 amino acids. V shed 1 base and J shed 4 bases, with 10 bases lying between them. Germline-derived CDR1 and CDR2 are SGHVS and FNYEAQ. The CDR3, as DNA: TGTGCCAGCAGCTTAGTATGGGGAGTAGAGACCCAGTACTTC. Amino acids: CASSLVWGVETQYF.

The gene calls are TRBV6-5 and TRBJ2-7; 8 bases are a match to TRBD1. The V and J ends lost 5 bases and 0 bases, in that order; junction bases with no gene match: 6. Germline-derived CDR1 and CDR2 are MNHEY and SVGAGI. The CDR3 has 15 residues. The CDR3: CASSPTGDSSYEQYF. CDR3 coding DNA: TGTGCCAGCAGTCCGACAGGGGATAGCTCCTACGAGCAGTACTTC.

This CDR3 is CASSPPGRDYNEKLFF. CDR3 nucleotides: TGTGCCAGCAGTCCTCCGGGAAGGGATTATAATGAAAAACTGTTTTTT. V usage is TRBV28 and J usage is TRBJ1-4; D remains unclear. V lost 5 bases, J lost 4 bases, and 17 bases lay in between. CDR1 and CDR2 (germline): MDHEN, SYDVKM. This CDR3 spans 16 amino acids.

The gene calls are TRBV30 and TRBJ2-1; 7 nucleotides line up with TRBD2. The germline V gene has CDR1 GTSNPN and CDR2 SVGIG (reference sequence). The J segment lost 7 bases and the V segment lost 0 bases, leaving 3 bases of the junction unmatched. The CDR3 extends over 13 amino acids. CDR3 sequence: CAWSVGGKNEQFF. As DNA, the CDR3 is TGTGCCTGGAGTGTCGGGGGGAAGAATGAGCAGTTCTTC.